This TCR beta chain was identified during a study of cytomegalovirus exposure and HLA in healthy donors. Findings of the study overall: When analyzed later, a missense DCLRE1C variant was found to be linked to TCR beta V- and J-gene trimming.

Germline CDR1 and CDR2: SGHNT and YYREEE (reference sequence). The CDR3 contains 15 residues. Germline trimming cut 5 bases from V and 2 bases from J; bases unmatched to any gene: 7. The PCR ran on 60 Vbeta and 13 Jbeta primers. The assay was immunoSEQ multiplex PCR, and TCRdb's table has in-frame clones only and misses some. The repertoire holds approximately 150,000 clones, 9.4% seen once, with 1.5% to 2% in the top ten. This clone was detected once. The antigen is undetermined. The TCR sequence derives from a male donor in good health and CMV-seronegative. The chain joins TRBV5-4 to TRBJ2-7; 10 nucleotides match TRBD1. The specimen was PBMCs. The CDR3 is CASRLDRGITYEQYF. The CDR3 DNA is TGTGCCAGCAGACTGGACAGGGGGATTACCTACGAGCAGTACTTC. Full variable domain (rest looked up from reference TRBV5-4 and TRBJ2-7): ETGVTQSPTHLIKTRGQQVTLRCSSQSGHNTVSWYQQALGQGPQFIFQYYREEENGRGNFPPRFSGLQFPNYSSELNVNALELDDSALYLCASRLDRGITYEQYFGPGTRLTVT.